One sample yielded the 23 T cell receptor beta chains listed below, sequenced in a study of blood T cell repertoires in COVID-19. Assay: immunoSEQ multiplex PCR; the TCRdb copy retains only in-frame clones and omits some. The sample records 150,000 to 180,000 clones, roughly 80% being singletons. Sample: peripheral blood. Every receptor here comes from a woman aged 60 to 75 with COVID-19, enrolled during active disease.

The chain uses TRBV5-8 and TRBJ2-6; the D is unclear. The CDR3 has 15 amino acids. V lost 2 bases to trimming and J lost 0 bases, with 6 bases between them. Per the germline V gene, CDR1 is SGHTS and CDR2 is YDEGEE. CDR3 protein: CASSFSASGANVLTF. CDR3 bases: TGTGCCAGCAGCTTCAGCGCCTCTGGGGCCAACGTCCTGACTTTC.

The V call is TRBV10-2, the J call TRBJ2-7; D perhaps matches TRBD1 (5 bases). CDR1 and CDR2 from the germline V gene are WSHSY and SAAADI. Trimming removed 5 bases from V and 4 bases from J, with 12 bases in between. The CDR3 loop spans 13 amino acids. CDR3 residues: CASSPFGAYEQYV. CDR3 nucleotide sequence: TGCGCCAGCAGTCCTTTTGGGGCGTACGAGCAGTACGTC.

This rearrangement joins TRBV19 to TRBJ1-6; maybe TRBD1 (6 bases). CDR1 is LNHDA, CDR2 SQIVND, per germline (reference sequence). This CDR3 has 17 residues. Trimming shortened V by 6 bases and J by 6 bases, and 21 bases separated the two germline ends. The DNA of the CDR3 is TGTGCCAGTAGAGCATCTCGGACAGCTCCTCTTAATTCACCCCTCCACTTT. This gives the protein CASRASRTAPLNSPLHF.

V and J are TRBV27 and TRBJ1-6; 8 bases are a match to TRBD1. V gave up 2 bases and J gave up 0 bases; unmatched junction bases: 6. The CDR3 runs to 18 residues. Per the germline V gene, CDR1 is MNHEY and CDR2 is SMNVEV (reference sequence). CDR3 sequence reads: CASSLGQGAFSYNSPLHF. The CDR3 DNA reads as TGTGCCAGCAGTTTAGGACAGGGCGCCTTCTCCTATAATTCACCCCTCCACTTT.

The J gene is TRBJ2-6, the V gene TRBV29-1; no reliable D call. CDR3 size: 14 residues. V was clipped by 7 bases and J by 0 bases, with 10 bases between them. Germline V CDR1 and CDR2: SQVTM, ANQGSEA. The CDR3 nucleotides are TGCAGCGCGCAGAGGATCTCTGGGGCCAACGTCCTGACTTTC. It encodes CSAQRISGANVLTF.

CDR3 nucleotides: TGTGCCAGCAGCTTAGCAGGGGGAATAGGGACTGAAGCTTTCTTT. It encodes CASSLAGGIGTEAFF. The chain is built from TRBV11-2 and TRBJ1-1, with 7 bases identical to TRBD1. V was pared by 1 base and J by 5 bases, with 7 bases of the junction left unmatched. The CDR3 length is 15 residues. CDR1 SGHAT and CDR2 FQNNGV come from the germline V gene.

This chain links TRBV6-5 with TRBJ2-2, with TRBD2 as a possible D gene (5 bases). CDR1 and CDR2 from the germline V gene are MNHEY and SVGAGI. This CDR3 comprises 13 residues. Trimming took 6 bases from V and 2 from J, leaving 7 bases between them. The CDR3 here is CASRGSNTGELFF. CDR3 bases: TGTGCCAGCAGGGGGAGTAACACCGGGGAGCTGTTTTTT.

The CDR3 DNA sequence: TGCAGCGTTCACGGGGGGCTCGTTGGAAACACCATATATTTT. Translated: CSVHGGLVGNTIYF. The rearrangement uses TRBV29-1 and TRBJ1-3, with a weak D call TRBD1 (6 bases). Looked up from germline, CDR1 is SQVTM and CDR2 is ANQGSEA. CDR3 length: 14 residues. Trimming took off 5 bases at V and 3 bases at J, with 14 bases between the two ends.

J is TRBJ1-1 and V is TRBV7-3; D uncertain. Germline V gene sequence: CDR1 SGHTA, CDR2 FQGTGA. The CDR3 loop spans 12 amino acids. V was clipped by 4 bases and J by 7 bases, with 10 bases between them. CDR3: CASSYTISEAFF. The CDR3 DNA reads TGTGCCAGCAGCTACACAATCAGTGAAGCTTTCTTT.

The rearrangement links TRBV5-8 to TRBJ1-1; 7 bases line up with TRBD1. Germline lookup yields CDR1 SGHTS and CDR2 YDEGEE. Trimming cost V 6 bases and J 3 bases; bases outside gene matches: 20. The length of the CDR3 is 18 residues. The DNA of the CDR3 is TGTGCCAGCAACAAAGAAAAAGGAGGGGGCGGTATTTACACTGAAGCTTTCTTT. Amino acid sequence: CASNKEKGGGGIYTEAFF. The full variable domain, rest sourced from reference TRBV5-8 and TRBJ1-1, is EAGVTQSPTHLIKTRGQQATLRCSPISGHTSVYWYQQALGLGLQFLLWYDEGEERNRGNFPPRFSGRQFPNYSSELNVNALELEDSALYLCASNKEKGGGGIYTEAFFGQGTRLTVV.

The rearrangement uses TRBV5-1 and TRBJ1-1, with D possibly matching TRBD1 (5 bases). This CDR3 spans 14 amino acids. Looked up from germline, CDR1 is SGHRS and CDR2 is YFSETQ. With 7 bases removed from V and 0 bases from J, the gap between germline ends came to 13 bases. Here the CDR3 DNA reads TGCGCCAGCGACCCGCAGGGTCTGAACACTGAAGCTTTCTTT. The encoded protein is CASDPQGLNTEAFF.

This clone was found a few times. V usage is TRBV6-5 and J usage is TRBJ1-5; 10 bases are a match to TRBD1. Unmatched junction bases numbered 5, after V lost 5 bases and J lost 4 bases. The germline V gene has CDR1 MNHEY and CDR2 SVGAGI. The CDR3 has 15 residues. This CDR3 reads CASSLGQGGNQPQHF. The CDR3 DNA reads as TGTGCCAGCAGTCTAGGACAGGGGGGGAATCAGCCCCAGCATTTT.

In this sample, this clone turned up a few times. The chain recombines TRBV6-1 with TRBJ2-1; 7 bases line up with TRBD2. The CDR3 totals 15 residues. V lost 2 bases to trimming and J lost 11 bases; unmatched junction nucleotides: 12. CDR1 MNHNS and CDR2 SASEGT come from the germline V gene. CDR3 nucleotide sequence: TGTGCCAGCAGTGAACAGGGAGGCGGGGGATCAAAGCAGTTCTTC. The encoded protein is CASSEQGGGGSKQFF.

The gene calls are TRBV9 and TRBJ1-4; 8 positions match TRBD1. Trimming removed 4 bases from V and 2 bases from J; junction bases left unmatched: 4. Germline CDR1 is SGDLS and CDR2 is YYNGEE. This CDR3 contains 15 residues. This CDR3 reads CASSFRTGTNEKLFF. The CDR3 DNA follows: TGTGCCAGCAGCTTCAGGACAGGGACTAATGAAAAACTGTTTTTT.

V gene TRBV27 combines with J gene TRBJ1-2; maybe TRBD1 (6 bases). Trimming cost V 6 bases and J 4 bases, with 18 bases left between them. CDR1 is MNHEY, CDR2 SMNVEV, per germline (reference sequence). This CDR3 region has 15 residues. The CDR3 bases are TGTGCCAGCAGACCTGTAGAGACAGGATCCTATGGCTACACCTTC. Residues: CASRPVETGSYGYTF.

The chain uses TRBV11-2 and TRBJ1-1; D unresolved. Trimming pared 1 base from V and 11 bases from J, leaving 11 bases between. The CDR3 has 12 amino acids. The germline CDR1 and CDR2 sequences are SGHAT and FQNNGV. The CDR3 loop reads CASSLAGGSAFF. CDR3 sequence (DNA): TGTGCCAGCAGCTTAGCTGGTGGGAGTGCTTTCTTT.

This chain joins TRBV6-5 and TRBJ1-1; D not resolved. Germline CDR1 and CDR2: MNHEY and SVGAGI. Trimming removed 7 bases at V and 0 bases at J, with 15 bases between. The CDR3 runs 15 residues. CDR3 amino acids: CASIFPGWMNTEAFF. For the CDR3, the DNA is TGTGCCAGCATTTTCCCCGGGTGGATGAACACTGAAGCTTTCTTT.

The chain employs TRBV9 and TRBJ1-6, with 7 bases identical to TRBD1. The CDR3 runs to 14 residues. Trimming removed 4 bases from V and 8 bases from J; junction bases left unmatched: 6. In germline, CDR1 is SGDLS, CDR2 YYNGEE. CDR3 region: CASSPGTAHSPLHF. CDR3 in DNA: TGTGCCAGCAGCCCGGGGACAGCCCATTCACCCCTCCACTTT.

This chain uses TRBV18 with TRBJ2-1; 8 bases are shared with TRBD1. Germline V gene data show CDR1 as KGHSH and CDR2 as LQKENI. The length of the CDR3 is 15 residues. V gave up 2 bases and J gave up 6 bases; unmatched junction bases: 6. CDR3 in amino acids: CASSPEQGVGNEQFF. CDR3 DNA sequence: TGTGCCAGCTCACCAGAACAGGGGGTCGGCAATGAGCAGTTCTTC.

Points on this clone: At one end the junction does not follow the germline gene, possibly because of a read error. The V call is TRBV7-7, the J call TRBJ1-4; the D gene is possibly TRBD1 (5 bases). The CDR3 is made up of 15 amino acids. Per the germline V gene, CDR1 is SSHAT and CDR2 is FNYEAQ (reference sequence). CDR3 coding DNA: TGTGCTAGCAGCTTTGGTTCAGGGTCTGGTGAAAAACTGTTTTTT. As protein: CASSFGSGSGEKLFF.

Here the CDR3 DNA reads TGTGCCTGGAGTCAAGGACAGGGACATTCACCCCTCCACTTT. Translating it yields CAWSQGQGHSPLHF. V usage is TRBV30 and J usage is TRBJ1-6; TRBD1 agrees at 8 bases. The CDR3 contains 14 residues. Trimming removed 2 bases from V and 8 bases from J; junction bases left unmatched: 5. Germline CDR1 GTSNPN, CDR2 SVGIG (reference sequence).

The chain combines TRBV19 with TRBJ1-1; D is undetermined. Germline V CDR1 and CDR2: LNHDA, SQIVND (reference sequence). V gave up 3 bases and J gave up 2 bases, with 10 bases separating them. This CDR3 comprises 14 residues. CDR3 nucleotides: TGTGCCAGTAGTATGGCTAACAGAAACACTGAAGCTTTCTTT. It translates to CASSMANRNTEAFF.

This clone was picked up one time. The chain carries TRBV11-2 and TRBJ2-1; TRBD2 agrees at 10 bases. The CDR3 contains 15 residues. V shed 5 bases, J shed 3 bases, and the junction held 4 bases outside the gene matches. Germline V gene lookup returns CDR1 SGHAT and CDR2 FQNNGV. The CDR3 nucleotides read TGTGCCAGCAGCACCACTAGCGGGGTCTACAATGAGCAGTTCTTC. Translating it yields CASSTTSGVYNEQFF.